A selection of T cell receptor beta chains follows, all from one sample in a study of T cell changes during pregnancy in multiple sclerosis. Libraries were prepared by immunoSEQ multiplex PCR; TCRdb keeps only in-frame clonotypes and omits some of them. The table shows approximately 38,000 clones, with roughly 90% occurring only once. The source material was CD8+ T cells from peripheral blood mononuclear cells, sampled in the third trimester of pregnancy. The source is a female donor with multiple sclerosis, enrolled in a pregnancy study. Both conserved end residues are trimmed from each CDR3.

V,J,CDR3
TRBV10-3,TRBJ1-1,AISEPAGEAF
TRBV2,TRBJ2-7,ASSEALVQY
TRBV27,TRBJ2-1,ASSLNRVYEQF
TRBV11-3,TRBJ2-7,ASSSSSHEQY
TRBV29-1,TRBJ2-5,SVELAGGSETQY
TRBV7-9,TRBJ2-2,ASSPGVPGAGELF
TRBV27,TRBJ2-1,ASSLSHGQRELGWDEQF
TRBV6-4,TRBJ2-3,ASSEAGEDDTQY
TRBV6-6,TRBJ2-1,ASTMTPGNEQF
TRBV9,TRBJ2-1,ASSVGGGYEQF
TRBV5-1,TRBJ2-2,ASSLETGRAGELF
TRBV10-3,TRBJ2-7,AINDNLAGPGYEQY
TRBV10-3,TRBJ2-3,AISEPGADTQY
TRBV27,TRBJ1-5,ASSLSRANQPQH
TRBV7-8,TRBJ1-5,ASRSQGLGSNQPQH